A selection of T cell receptor beta chains follows, all from one sample in a study of blood T cell repertoires in COVID-19. The protocol was immunoSEQ multiplex PCR, while the TCRdb copy is restricted to in-frame clones and leaves out a portion. The sample has approximately 73,000 clones; approximately 92% are singletons. Sequencing was performed on peripheral blood. These receptor sequences come from a man older than 75 with acute or convalescent COVID-19. Each CDR3 is given with its conserved first and last residue. D genes are given only for firm matches. Rows give clone size only sometimes, using once, few, many, or a class for an expanded clone.

CDR3 DNA	CDR3 protein	D gene	J gene	clone size	V gene
TGTGCCAGCAGCCGGGACAGGGTCGGAAACACCATATATTTT	CASSRDRVGNTIYF	TRBD1	TRBJ1-3	NA	TRBV7-2
TGTGCCAGCAGTGAAGCGCTTCGGGACAGTGGGTCAGATACGCAGTATTTT	CASSEALRDSGSDTQYF	TRBD1	TRBJ2-3	NA	TRBV2
TGTGCCACCGCGGGACAGGGGAACACCGGGGAGCTGTTTTTT	CATAGQGNTGELFF	TRBD1	TRBJ2-2	once	TRBV24-1
TGTGCCAGCAGTGACTTCACCGGGACAGGGTCTTACGAGCAGTACTTC	CASSDFTGTGSYEQYF	TRBD1	TRBJ2-7	NA	TRBV6-1
TGCAGCGTTGGACATTCCTACGAGCAGTACTTC	CSVGHSYEQYF	NA	TRBJ2-7	NA	TRBV29-1
TGTGCCAGTAGTATAGCGGGAATGGTGGGAAACATTCAGTACTTC	CASSIAGMVGNIQYF	NA	TRBJ2-4	NA	TRBV19
TGTGCTAGTGGTTTGGTACCTCAGTCAGGTGGCTACACCTTC	CASGLVPQSGGYTF	NA	TRBJ1-2	NA	TRBV12-5
TGTGCCAGTAGCTTCACTGACAGTCCTGGGGCTTCACCCCTCCACTTT	CASSFTDSPGASPLHF	NA	TRBJ1-6	NA	TRBV19
TGTGCCAGTAGTATCGGGAAGGGCCTGTACGGCTACACCTTC	CASSIGKGLYGYTF	NA	TRBJ1-2	NA	TRBV19
TGTGCCAGCCACGGGGAGTCCCAGACCCAGTACTTC	CASHGESQTQYF	NA	TRBJ2-5	once	TRBV2
TGCGCCAGCAGCTTCATGTCTGGGGCCAACGTCCTGACTTTC	CASSFMSGANVLTF	NA	TRBJ2-6	few	TRBV5-1
TGTGCCAGTAGTACCGAACAATTAACAGGGAACAGGGAAGCTTTCTTT	CASSTEQLTGNREAFF	NA	TRBJ1-1	NA	TRBV19
TGCAGCGCCGAGGGAAACCTGAACACTGAAGCTTTCTTT	CSAEGNLNTEAFF	NA	TRBJ1-1	NA	TRBV29-1
TGTGCCAGCTCACCACTCCGACAGGGGGACTATGGCTACACCTTC	CASSPLRQGDYGYTF	TRBD1	TRBJ1-2	NA	TRBV18
TGTGCCAGTAGTATTGCAGGATACGATACAGATACGCAGTATTTT	CASSIAGYDTDTQYF	NA	TRBJ2-3	NA	TRBV19
TGTGCCAGCAGCCTCCGGGGAGGGGTCTCCTACAATGAGCAGTTCTTC	CASSLRGGVSYNEQFF	TRBD2	TRBJ2-1	once	TRBV7-2
TGTGCCAGCAGACCACAGGGGGTCGGGGGCTACACCTTC	CASRPQGVGGYTF	TRBD1	TRBJ1-2	NA	TRBV12-3/TRBV12-4
TGTGCCAGCAGCAGGTACGGGGACAGGGGAACTGAAGCTTTCTTT	CASSRYGDRGTEAFF	TRBD1	TRBJ1-1	NA	TRBV3-1/TRBV3-2
TGTGCCAGCACCTGGTTTAGCTTAGAGACCCAGTACTTC	CASTWFSLETQYF	NA	TRBJ2-5	NA	TRBV2
TGTGCCAGCAGCCAAGCGGGGACAATCACAGATACGCAGTATTTT	CASSQAGTITDTQYF	NA	TRBJ2-3	NA	TRBV3-1/TRBV3-2
TGTGCCAGTACCCAAGCGGGTCGGGAAAAACTGTTTTTT	CASTQAGREKLFF	NA	TRBJ1-4	once	TRBV19
TGTGCCAGCTCACCCTACGGGGGGACTGAAGCTTTCTTT	CASSPYGGTEAFF	NA	TRBJ1-1	NA	TRBV18
TGTGCCAGCAGATCTGGCCCTTGGGAAGCTTTCTTT	CASRSGPWEAFF	NA	TRBJ1-1	few	TRBV6-5
TGTGCCAGCAGTGTCAGACAGGCTTTCTCTGGAAACACCATATATTTT	CASSVRQAFSGNTIYF	NA	TRBJ1-3	NA	TRBV2
TGTGCCTGGCGGTCCCATTCGTCTGGAAACACCATATATTTT	CAWRSHSSGNTIYF	NA	TRBJ1-3	NA	TRBV30
TGCGCCAGCAGCTTGGCGGGTTCGGCTAATGAAAAACTGTTTTTT	CASSLAGSANEKLFF	NA	TRBJ1-4	NA	TRBV5-1
TGTGCCAGCAGCCGACTGGGGACAGGTCTCCAAGAGACCCAGTACTTC	CASSRLGTGLQETQYF	TRBD1	TRBJ2-5	NA	TRBV7-7
TGCAGCGTTGAACGTTTGGGGCAGAATGAAGCTTTCTTT	CSVERLGQNEAFF	NA	TRBJ1-1	NA	TRBV29-1
TGCGCCAGCAGTGAGTTGGGACAAATCTATGGCTACACCTTC	CASSELGQIYGYTF	NA	TRBJ1-2	NA	TRBV10-2
TGTGCCAGCACCCTTCGATCCACAATGAACACTGAAGCTTTCTTT	CASTLRSTMNTEAFF	NA	TRBJ1-1	medium-sized	TRBV6-5
TGCGCCAGCAGCTTCGGACAGGGAGGGGAGACCCAGTACTTC	CASSFGQGGETQYF	NA	TRBJ2-5	NA	TRBV5-1
TGTGCCAGCAGCTTAATAAGGGACAGGGCGCCTTGGTCTCATGGCTACACCTTC	CASSLIRDRAPWSHGYTF	TRBD1	TRBJ1-2	NA	TRBV11-3
TGTGCCTGGTCTAGGCGGCTTTCCACCACGTTGAACACTGAAGCTTTCTTT	CAWSRRLSTTLNTEAFF	NA	TRBJ1-1	NA	TRBV30